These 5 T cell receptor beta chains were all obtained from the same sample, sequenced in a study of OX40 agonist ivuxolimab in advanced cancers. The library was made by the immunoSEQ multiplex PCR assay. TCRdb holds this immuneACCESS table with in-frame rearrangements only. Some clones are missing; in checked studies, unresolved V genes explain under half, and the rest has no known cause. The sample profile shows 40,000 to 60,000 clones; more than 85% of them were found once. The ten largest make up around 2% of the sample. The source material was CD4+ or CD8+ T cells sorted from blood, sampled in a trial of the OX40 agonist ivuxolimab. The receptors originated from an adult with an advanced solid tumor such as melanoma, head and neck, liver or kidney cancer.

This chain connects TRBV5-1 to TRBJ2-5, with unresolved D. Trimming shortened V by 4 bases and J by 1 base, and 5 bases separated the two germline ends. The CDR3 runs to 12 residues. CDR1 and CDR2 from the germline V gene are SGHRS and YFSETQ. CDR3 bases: TGCGCCAGCAGCGAAATCCAAGAGACCCAGTACTTC. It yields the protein CASSEIQETQYF. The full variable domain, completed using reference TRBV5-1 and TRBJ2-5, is KAGVTQTPRYLIKTRGQQVTLSCSPISGHRSVSWYQQTPGQGLQFLFEYFSETQRNKGNFPGRFSGRQFSNSRSEMNVSTLELGDSALYLCASSEIQETQYFGPGTRLLVL.

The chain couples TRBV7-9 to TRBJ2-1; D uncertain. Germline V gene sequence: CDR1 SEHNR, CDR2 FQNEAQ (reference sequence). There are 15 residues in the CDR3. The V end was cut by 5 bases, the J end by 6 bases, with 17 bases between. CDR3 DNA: TGTGCCAGCAGCCTCTCCGCAGGCCCCCTCAATGAGCAGTTCTTC. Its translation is CASSLSAGPLNEQFF.

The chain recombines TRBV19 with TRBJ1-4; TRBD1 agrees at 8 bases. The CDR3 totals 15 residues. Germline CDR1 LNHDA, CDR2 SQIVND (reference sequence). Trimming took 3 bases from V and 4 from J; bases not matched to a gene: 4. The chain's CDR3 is CASSMQGAVNEKLFF. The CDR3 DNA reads TGTGCCAGTAGTATGCAGGGGGCTGTTAATGAAAAACTGTTTTTT.

CDR3 nucleotide sequence: TGCGCCAGCAACGTTCAGGGTTCGAAGTCCTACAATGAGCAGTTCTTC. Translation: CASNVQGSKSYNEQFF. V is TRBV10-2 and J is TRBJ2-1; weak D call: TRBD1 (5 bases). CDR3 length: 16 amino acids. Germline CDR1 reads WSHSY; CDR2 reads SAAADI. The V and J ends lost 7 bases and 1 base respectively, with 17 bases between them.

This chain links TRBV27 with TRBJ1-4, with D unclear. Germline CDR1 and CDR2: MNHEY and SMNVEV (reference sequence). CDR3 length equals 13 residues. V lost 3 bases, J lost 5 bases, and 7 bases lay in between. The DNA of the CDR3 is TGTGCCAGCAGTTTCAGCAAGAATGAAAAACTGTTTTTT. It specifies CASSFSKNEKLFF.